This T cell receptor (beta chain) was retrieved from a study of OX40 agonist ivuxolimab in advanced cancers. Method: immunoSEQ multiplex PCR; TCRdb's copy keeps in-frame clones and lacks some. The sample yields around 83,000 clones, roughly 88% seen once. Blood specimens came from baseline, cycle 4 day 1, and cycle 7 day 1. CDR1 SGHRS and CDR2 YFSETQ come from the germline V gene. Unmatched junction bases numbered 2, after V lost 0 bases and J lost 3 bases. The CDR3 runs 16 residues. Source: CD4+ or CD8+ T cells sorted from blood, taken in a trial of the OX40 agonist ivuxolimab. This sequence joins TRBV5-1 and TRBJ2-1, with 11 bases aligning to TRBD1. The sequence derives from an adult with an advanced solid tumor such as melanoma, head and neck, liver or kidney cancer. The CDR3 nucleotides are TGCGCCAGCAGCTTGGCCGGGACAGGGGGCTACAATGAGCAGTTCTTC. It codes for CASSLAGTGGYNEQFF.